A selection of T cell receptor beta chains follows, all from one sample in a study of T cells in Graves' hyperthyroidism and ophthalmopathy. TCRdb reprocessed the multiplex PCR reads via MiXCR and lists one record per CDR3 protein. The sample contains more than 550,000 distinct CDR3 sequences, around a sixth of which appear only once. The material sequenced was blood. The receptors were gathered from a man aged 50 to 59 with Graves' hyperthyroidism. The CDR3 runs from the conserved cysteine through the conserved F or W. Each record gives: CDR3 length, clone size, J gene, V gene, D gene, CDR3 DNA, CDR3 protein. D genes are given only for firm matches. Clone size is given for some rows only: seen once, a few or many times, or a class if the clone is expanded.

>14|once|TRBJ2-7|TRBV6-2/TRBV6-3|.
TGTGCCAGCAGTTACGGGGAGACTAGCTACGAGCAGTACTTC
CASSYGETSYEQYF
>16|few|TRBJ2-6|TRBV19|TRBD1
TGTGCCAGTAGTCCACAGGGGGCGCCTGGGGCCAACGTCCTGACTTTC
CASSPQGAPGANVLTF
>14|few|TRBJ2-5|TRBV24-1|TRBD1
TGTGCCACCAGTGACTGGACAGGGATGGAGACCCAGTACTTC
CATSDWTGMETQYF
>13|many|TRBJ2-7|TRBV2|TRBD1
TGTGCCAGCACCCCCAACAGGGGTTGGGAGCAGTACTTC
CASTPNRGWEQYF
>18|.|TRBJ2-6|TRBV7-9|TRBD1
TGTGCCAGCAGCTTAGGGGACAGGGCCCGCTCTGGGGCCAACGTCCTGACTTTC
CASSLGDRARSGANVLTF
>12|many|TRBJ2-7|TRBV12-3/TRBV12-4|TRBD1
TGTGCCAGCAGCAGGACAGGGTACGAGCAGTACTTC
CASSRTGYEQYF
>12|many|TRBJ1-2|TRBV27|.
TGTGCCAGCCGCGGACAGCTCTATGGCTACACCTTC
CASRGQLYGYTF
>16|few|TRBJ2-1|TRBV15|TRBD2
TGTGCCACCAGCAGAGGGACTAGCGAGATTTACAATGAGCAGTTCTTC
CATSRGTSEIYNEQFF
>13|.|TRBJ2-7|TRBV20-1|TRBD1
TGCAGTGCTAGAACCGGGACAGACTACGAGCAGTACTTC
CSARTGTDYEQYF
>16|.|TRBJ2-7|TRBV15|TRBD2
TGTGCCACCAGCAGAATCCCGGGACTAGCGACGTACGAGCAGTACTTC
CATSRIPGLATYEQYF
>15|many|TRBJ2-3|TRBV7-2|.
TGTGCCAGCAGCTTAGCGGGAGTGTCGACAGATACGCAGTATTTT
CASSLAGVSTDTQYF
>15|few|TRBJ2-3|TRBV6-1|.
TGTGCCAGCAGGTCTCGGGACTTGTTTACTCATACGCAGTATTTT
CASRSRDLFTHTQYF
>11|few|TRBJ2-2|TRBV29-1|.
TGCAGCGGCCAGGGGTCCGGGGAGCTGTTTTTT
CSGQGSGELFF
>19|many|TRBJ2-7|TRBV28|TRBD1
TGTGCCAGCAGTTCCCCCGCGGGACAGGTTTATTGGAGCTCCTACGAGCAGTACTTC
CASSSPAGQVYWSSYEQYF
>13|few|TRBJ1-5|TRBV19|.
TGTGCCAGTAGTGAGAGGGAAAATCGGCCCCAGCATTTT
CASSERENRPQHF
>11|many|TRBJ1-1|TRBV28|.
TGTGCCAGCAGTGCTTGGGGGAGAGCTTTCTTT
CASSAWGRAFF
>14|many|TRBJ1-6|TRBV5-6|.
TGTGCCAGCAGCCCCGGACAGAGTAATTCACCCCTCCACTTT
CASSPGQSNSPLHF